A selection of T cell receptor beta chains follows, all from one sample in a study of blood T cells in healthy people across ages. In TCRdb, the 5' RACE reads were re-called with MiXCR into one record per CDR3 protein. The table has some 930,000 distinct CDR3 sequences, 25% to 35% seen once. The same data also contributed to another study, on T cells of mothers and their children.

Sequenced sample: blood. Source of these receptors: a woman aged 40-49 years in good health. Each CDR3 is given without its conserved first and last residue.

TRBJ2-7,TRBV10-3,AIRQELDEQY
TRBJ1-2,TRBV5-1,ASSLADSDGYT
TRBJ1-1,TRBV9,ASSVTPDTNTEAF
TRBJ1-1,TRBV12-3/TRBV12-4,ASSYTGQNTEAF
TRBJ2-5,TRBV4-2,ASSQTSGKETQY
TRBJ1-1,TRBV11-3,ASSLAAQMNTEAF
TRBJ2-5,TRBV5-1,ASSLNNLGVQETQY
TRBJ1-1,TRBV25-1,ASSEFGGRTEAF
TRBJ1-1,TRBV12-3/TRBV12-4,ASSLQEVSTEAF
TRBJ2-5,TRBV28,ASRETSGGIGETQY
TRBJ2-4,TRBV20-1,SAREVAGPSLAKNIQY
TRBJ2-6,TRBV28,ASRAGGPSGANVRT
TRBJ1-1,TRBV7-3,ASSSWGQGKTEAF